The rows below give T cell receptor beta chains drawn from one sample of a study of blood T cell repertoires in COVID-19. Sequenced by immunoSEQ multiplex PCR; TCRdb stores in-frame clones only, minus some. The sample includes under 80,000 clones, approximately 83% seen only once; the top ten take around 12%. What was sequenced was peripheral blood. Receptors were obtained from a human donor in a cohort sampled during active COVID-19. Both conserved end residues are part of each CDR3. The D gene is left open where the match is weak.

D gene | J gene | V gene | CDR3 DNA | CDR3 protein
TRBD2 | TRBJ2-1 | TRBV6-4 | TGTGCCAGCAGTGACCATGGACTAGCGGGGGGTGCTGAGCAGTTCTTC | CASSDHGLAGGAEQFF
TRBD1 | TRBJ1-5 | TRBV19 | TGTGCCAGCCAAAAGACAGGGCCTTTAAATCAGCCCCAGCATTTT | CASQKTGPLNQPQHF
. | TRBJ1-1 | TRBV5-1 | TGCGCCAGCAGCTTGATGCCCGGTATGAACACTGAAGCTTTCTTT | CASSLMPGMNTEAFF
TRBD1 | TRBJ2-5 | TRBV27 | TGTGCCAGCAGTAAAGACAGGGGGAATAATCAAGAGACCCAGTACTTC | CASSKDRGNNQETQYF
. | TRBJ2-1 | TRBV6-8 | TGTGCCAGCAAACAGGCCAATGAGCAGTTCTTC | CASKQANEQFF
. | TRBJ1-5 | TRBV6-2/TRBV6-3 | TGTGCCAGCAGTCTTAGACATAACCAGCCCCAGCATTTT | CASSLRHNQPQHF
TRBD1 | TRBJ2-7 | TRBV29-1 | TGCAGCGTTGAAGTCCAACCTTCCGGGACAGGGATGCCCTACGAGCAGTACTTC | CSVEVQPSGTGMPYEQYF
TRBD2 | TRBJ2-5 | TRBV7-2 | TGTGCCAGCAGCTTCCAAAGCGGGGAACAAGAGACCCAGTACTTC | CASSFQSGEQETQYF
. | TRBJ1-1 | TRBV10-3 | TGTGCCACCGGCGTAGTGGGAGGTCGGGCCACTGAAGCTTTCTTT | CATGVVGGRATEAFF
TRBD1 | TRBJ1-2 | TRBV18 | TGTGCCAGCTCACCGGACAGGGACTATGGCTACACCTTC | CASSPDRDYGYTF
. | TRBJ1-1 | TRBV7-6 | TGTGCCAGCAGCTTGGCGGGGGAAGGGACTGAAGCTTTCTTT | CASSLAGEGTEAFF
. | TRBJ1-6 | TRBV7-9 | TGTGCCAGCAAACCATCTGGGGCGGGGGAATCACCCCTCCACTTT | CASKPSGAGESPLHF
. | TRBJ1-2 | TRBV7-6 | TGTGCCAGCAGCCCAGGGGTCCCAAACTATGGCTACACCTTC | CASSPGVPNYGYTF
. | TRBJ2-7 | TRBV3-1/TRBV3-2 | TGTGCCAGCAGCCAAGGGGACAACTCCTACGAGCAGTACTTC | CASSQGDNSYEQYF